A selection of T cell receptor beta chains follows, all from one sample in a study of blood T cells in healthy people across ages. TCRdb reprocessed the 5' RACE reads via MiXCR and lists one record per CDR3 protein. Of 700,000 to 850,000 distinct CDR3 sequences listed, less than 70% are singletons. Sequencing used blood. The receptors were gathered from an elderly man in good health. The CDR3 runs from the conserved cysteine through the conserved F or W.

V	J	CDR3
TRBV20-1	TRBJ2-7	CSARSGLLAAIYEQYF
TRBV14	TRBJ1-4	CASSRGSTTNEKLFF
TRBV14	TRBJ2-1	CASRISQGYNEQFF
TRBV12-3/TRBV12-4	TRBJ2-5	CASSPRGASGEQYF
TRBV29-1	TRBJ1-4	CSVHRVGTGNEKLFF
TRBV27	TRBJ2-6	CASSSYTGPGANVLTF
TRBV6-1	TRBJ1-5	CASSVAQTNQPQHF
TRBV9	TRBJ1-1	CASGRDSVTEAFF
TRBV3-1	NA	CASSQAPGGPGEQYF
TRBV3-1	TRBJ1-2	CASSQDSIGYTF
TRBV2	TRBJ2-7	CASSEFSTSTYEQYF
TRBV7-2	TRBJ2-3	CASSLGLSGASTDTQYF
TRBV7-2	TRBJ2-3	CASSVRGGLRTDTQYF
TRBV6-1	TRBJ1-5	CASTDRVDQPQHF
TRBV5-1	TRBJ2-7	CASSNLGGSEQYF
TRBV5-1	TRBJ2-5	CASSLGQGTQETQYF
TRBV18	NA	CASSPLPAYYEQYF
TRBV24-1	TRBJ2-5	CATSDPGQGVVETQYF
TRBV6-6	TRBJ2-7	CASSYSGGEGEQYF
TRBV9	TRBJ2-5	CASSVATSRGQETQYF
TRBV5-1	TRBJ2-1	CASSLEADSYNEQFF
TRBV6-5	TRBJ1-1	CASRIAGVTEAFF
TRBV29-1	TRBJ2-7	CSVEAGEMDNEQYF
TRBV12-3/TRBV12-4	TRBJ2-7	CASSRDRALGDSYEQYF
TRBV7-3	TRBJ1-5	CASSSTGDNQPQHF
TRBV7-2	TRBJ1-5	CANDRATNQPQHF
TRBV20-1	TRBJ2-5	CSARGSQDSWETQYF
TRBV5-6	TRBJ2-7	CASSLVASARSYEQYF
TRBV20-1	TRBJ2-3	CSWTSGRARADTQYF
TRBV4-2	TRBJ2-1	CASSQDIASGRTQFF
TRBV5-6	NA	CASSLDPGDEQYF
TRBV12-3/TRBV12-4	TRBJ1-5	CASSRHYTDQPQHF
TRBV10-2	TRBJ2-7	CASSESTGGTRRYEQYF
TRBV6-1	TRBJ2-1	CASSERTSGRATYNEQFF
TRBV20-1	TRBJ1-1	CSARVRVNTEAFF
TRBV20-1	NA	CSARDLAGPAYEQYF
TRBV5-1	TRBJ1-5	CASSIGQGASQPQHF
TRBV5-1	TRBJ1-2	CASSPGQGISGYTF
TRBV7-9	TRBJ1-4	CASRQSVGEEKLFF
TRBV27	TRBJ2-7	CASSLTGLARLSSYEQYF
TRBV28	TRBJ1-5	CASSHGQLGNQPQHF
TRBV7-2	TRBJ2-4	CASSPHSPGQAKNIQYF